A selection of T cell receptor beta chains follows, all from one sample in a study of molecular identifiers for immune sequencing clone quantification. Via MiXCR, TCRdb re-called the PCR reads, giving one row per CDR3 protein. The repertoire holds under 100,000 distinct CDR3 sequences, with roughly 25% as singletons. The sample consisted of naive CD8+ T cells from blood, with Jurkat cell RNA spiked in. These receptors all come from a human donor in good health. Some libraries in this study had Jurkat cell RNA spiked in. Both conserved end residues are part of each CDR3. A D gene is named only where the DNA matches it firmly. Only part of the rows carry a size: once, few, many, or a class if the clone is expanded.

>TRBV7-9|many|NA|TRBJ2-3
TGTGCCAGCAGCTCTACCACGCTAGGAGGACACCTCAGCACAGATACGCAGTATTTT
CASSSTTLGGHLSTDTQYF
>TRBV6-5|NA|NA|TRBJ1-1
TGTGCCAGCAGCTCTATAGGGACCACTGAAGCTTTCTTT
CASSSIGTTEAFF
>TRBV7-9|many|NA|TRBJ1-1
TGTGCCAGCAGAAAGGACGGGGTGAACACTGAAGCTTTCTTT
CASRKDGVNTEAFF
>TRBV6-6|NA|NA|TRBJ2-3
TGTGCCAGCAGTTACTCGAGTAGCGTCTTGGCAGATATGCAGTATTTT
CASSYSSSVLADMQYF
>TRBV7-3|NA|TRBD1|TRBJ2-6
TGTGCCAGCAGCTTGGGACAGGGGCCCGACCACGTCCTGACTTTC
CASSLGQGPDHVLTF
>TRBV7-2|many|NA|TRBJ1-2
TGTGCCAGCAGCTTAGCGCGGCAACTTATCTATGGCTACACCTTC
CASSLARQLIYGYTF
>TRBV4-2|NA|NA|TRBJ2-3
TGTGCCAGCAGCCATTTGACTCCTAGCACAGATACGCAGTATTTT
CASSHLTPSTDTQYF
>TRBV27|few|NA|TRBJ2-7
TGTGCCAGCAGTCTGACGGGACAAAACTCCTACGAGCAGTACTTC
CASSLTGQNSYEQYF
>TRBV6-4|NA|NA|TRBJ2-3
TGTGCCAGCAGTTCAGTGGGGGCAGAGATACAAGATACGCAGTATTTT
CASSSVGAEIQDTQYF
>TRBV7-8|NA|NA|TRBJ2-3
TGTGCCAGCAGCAAAGTCGGGGGATTCACAGATACGCAGTATTTT
CASSKVGGFTDTQYF
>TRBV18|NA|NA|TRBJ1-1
TGTGCCAGCTCACCACCGTTCTTAGGCGAGGGGATTGGTGAAGCTTTCTTT
CASSPPFLGEGIGEAFF
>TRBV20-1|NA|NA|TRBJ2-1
TGCAGTGCTAGAAATCAAGCGGAGCAGTTCTTC
CSARNQAEQFF
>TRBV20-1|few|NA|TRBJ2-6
TGCAGTGCTCTTACGGGTCCTGGGGCCAACGTCCTGACTTTC
CSALTGPGANVLTF
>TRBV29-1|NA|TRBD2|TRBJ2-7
TGCAGCGTCCGGGCTAGCGGGTCCTACGAGCAGTACTTC
CSVRASGSYEQYF
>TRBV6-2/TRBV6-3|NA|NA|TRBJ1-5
TGTGCCAGCACGGGGGGATTAGGGATTCAGCCCCAGCATTTT
CASTGGLGIQPQHF
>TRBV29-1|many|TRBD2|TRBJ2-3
TGCAGCGTTGAAGATCGAAAGCGGGAGCTGGTAGATACGCAGTATTTT
CSVEDRKRELVDTQYF
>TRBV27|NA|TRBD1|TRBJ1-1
TGTGCCAGCAGTATCAGGGGGCGGGGAACTGAAGCTTTCTTT
CASSIRGRGTEAFF
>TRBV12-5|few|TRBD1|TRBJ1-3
TGTGCTAGTGGAACCCTATCGACAGGGATCTCTGGAAACACCATATATTTT
CASGTLSTGISGNTIYF
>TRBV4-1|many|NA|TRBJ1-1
TGCGCCAGCAGCCAAGATATCCGGGATTGGGCCACTGAAGCTTTCTTT
CASSQDIRDWATEAFF
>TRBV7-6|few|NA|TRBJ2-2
TGTGCCAGCAGCCAATTCACTGCCGGGACAAAGATGAACACCGGGGAGCTGTTTTTT
CASSQFTAGTKMNTGELFF
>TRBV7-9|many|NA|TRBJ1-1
TGTGCCAGCAGCTTGGCAGACTCGAACACTGAAGCTTTCTTT
CASSLADSNTEAFF
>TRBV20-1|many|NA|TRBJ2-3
TGCAGTGCCCGAGGATATCCAGCGGCCCCCCCCAGCACAGATACGCAGTATTTT
CSARGYPAAPPSTDTQYF
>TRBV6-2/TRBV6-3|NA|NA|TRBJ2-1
TGTGCCAGCAGTTCCCTATTCGGGAGTGGGAACATTGAGCAGTTCTTC
CASSSLFGSGNIEQFF
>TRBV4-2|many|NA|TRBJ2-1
TGTGCCAGCAGCCATTCGGGAGCCTATTTCTTC
CASSHSGAYFF
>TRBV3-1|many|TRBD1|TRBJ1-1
TGTGCCAGTGGGGACAGGGCCGGCACTGAAGCTTTCTTT
CASGDRAGTEAFF
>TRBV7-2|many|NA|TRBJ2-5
TGTGCCAGCAGCTTTCGGACTCGCGCAAGAGAGACCCAGTACTTC
CASSFRTRARETQYF
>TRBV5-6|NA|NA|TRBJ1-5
TGTGCCAGCAGCCCCGGGACTGGTAGCAATCAGCCCCAGCATTTT
CASSPGTGSNQPQHF
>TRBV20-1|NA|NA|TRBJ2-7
TGCAGTGCCCGAGCCGACAAATCCTACGAGCAGTACTTC
CSARADKSYEQYF
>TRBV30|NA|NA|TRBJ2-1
TGTGCCTGGAGTGTTGATAGCTCCGATGAGCAGTTCTTC
CAWSVDSSDEQFF
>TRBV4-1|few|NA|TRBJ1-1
TGCGCCAGCAGCCAAGGACGTGTCGAGCCTGAAGCTTTCTTT
CASSQGRVEPEAFF
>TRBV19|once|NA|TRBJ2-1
TGTGCCAGTAGTATTCAGGCCGAGACTTACAATGAGCAGTTCTTC
CASSIQAETYNEQFF
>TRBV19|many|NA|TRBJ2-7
TGTGCCAGTAGTCCGATGGGGAGCTCCTACGAGCAGTACTTC
CASSPMGSSYEQYF
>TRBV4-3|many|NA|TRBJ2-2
TGCGCCAGCAGCCAAGATCAGAACACCGGGGAGCTGTTTTTT
CASSQDQNTGELFF
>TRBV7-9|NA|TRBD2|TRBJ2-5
TGTGCCAGCAGCCCTAGCGGGGGCGAGACCCAGTACTTC
CASSPSGGETQYF
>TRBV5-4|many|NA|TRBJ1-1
TGTGCCAGCAGCTTCGGACACACTGAAGCTTTCTTT
CASSFGHTEAFF
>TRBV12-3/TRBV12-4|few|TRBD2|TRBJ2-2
TGTGCCAGCAGGAAAAAACAAGCGGGAGGGAACACCGGGGAGCTGTTTTTT
CASRKKQAGGNTGELFF
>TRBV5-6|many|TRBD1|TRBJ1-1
TGTGCCAGCAGCTTGTTCAGGGGGATGAACACTGAAGCTTTCTTT
CASSLFRGMNTEAFF
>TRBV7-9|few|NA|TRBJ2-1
TGTGCCAGCAGCGCATCCAGGCCGTACAATGAGCAGTTCTTC
CASSASRPYNEQFF
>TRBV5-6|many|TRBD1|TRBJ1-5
TGTGCCAGCAGCTACTGGACAGGGAATTCCTTAAATCAGCCCCAGCATTTT
CASSYWTGNSLNQPQHF
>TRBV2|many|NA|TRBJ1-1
TGTGCCAGCAAGCCCGGTTCGTCGAGCACTGAAGCTTTCTTT
CASKPGSSSTEAFF
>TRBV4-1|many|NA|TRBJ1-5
TGCGCCAGCAGCCAAGAGGATACATTCAATCAGCCCCAGCATTTT
CASSQEDTFNQPQHF
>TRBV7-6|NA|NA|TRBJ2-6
TGTGCCAGCAGCCCGTCTTTCGCTGGGGCCAACGTCCAGACTTTC
CASSPSFAGANVQTF
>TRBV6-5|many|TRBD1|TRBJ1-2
TGTGCCAGCAGAACTCCCCGCGCCGGGACAGGGGGATTCTATGGCTACACCTTC
CASRTPRAGTGGFYGYTF